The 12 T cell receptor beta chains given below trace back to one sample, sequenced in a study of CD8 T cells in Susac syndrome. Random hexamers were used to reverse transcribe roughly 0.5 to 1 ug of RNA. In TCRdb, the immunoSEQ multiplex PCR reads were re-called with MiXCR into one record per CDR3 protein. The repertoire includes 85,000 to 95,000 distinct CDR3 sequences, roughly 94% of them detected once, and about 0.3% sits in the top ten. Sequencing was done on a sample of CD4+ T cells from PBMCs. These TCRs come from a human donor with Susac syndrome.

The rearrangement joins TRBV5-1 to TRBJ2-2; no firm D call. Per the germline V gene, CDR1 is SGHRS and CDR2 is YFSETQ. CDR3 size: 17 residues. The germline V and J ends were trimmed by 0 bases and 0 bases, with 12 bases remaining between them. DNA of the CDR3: TGCGCCAGCAGCTTGGTGGCGTCCGCGGCGAACACCGGGGAGCTGTTTTTT. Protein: CASSLVASAANTGELFF. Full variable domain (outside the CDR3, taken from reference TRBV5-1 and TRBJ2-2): KAGVTQTPRYLIKTRGQQVTLSCSPISGHRSVSWYQQTPGQGLQFLFEYFSETQRNKGNFPGRFSGRQFSNSRSEMNVSTLELGDSALYLCASSLVASAANTGELFFGEGSRLTVL.

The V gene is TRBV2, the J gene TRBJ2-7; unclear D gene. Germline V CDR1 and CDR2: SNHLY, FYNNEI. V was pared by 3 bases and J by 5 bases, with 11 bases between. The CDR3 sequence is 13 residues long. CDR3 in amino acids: CASSEVWKDEQYF. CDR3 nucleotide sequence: TGTGCCAGCAGTGAGGTATGGAAGGACGAGCAGTACTTC.

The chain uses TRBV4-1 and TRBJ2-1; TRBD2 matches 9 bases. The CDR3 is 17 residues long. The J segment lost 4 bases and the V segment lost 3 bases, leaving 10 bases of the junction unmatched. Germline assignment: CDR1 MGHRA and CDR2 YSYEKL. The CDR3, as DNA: TGCGCCAGCAGCCAGGAAAGTAGCGGGGGAGTTTACAATGAGCAGTTCTTC. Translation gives CASSQESSGGVYNEQFF.

The CDR3: CASSSRTGLETQYF. The CDR3 DNA reads TGTGCCAGTAGTTCCCGGACGGGACTCGAGACCCAGTACTTC. The rearrangement uses TRBV19 and TRBJ2-5, with D tentatively TRBD2 (6 bases). Looked up from germline, CDR1 is LNHDA and CDR2 is SQIVND (reference sequence). The V end lost 5 bases, the J end lost 5 bases, and 15 bases lay between the germline ends. CDR3 size: 14 residues.

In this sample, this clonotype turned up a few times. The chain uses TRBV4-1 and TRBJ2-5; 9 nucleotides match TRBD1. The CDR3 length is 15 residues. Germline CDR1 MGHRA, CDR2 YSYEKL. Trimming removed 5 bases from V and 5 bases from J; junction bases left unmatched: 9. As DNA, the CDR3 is TGCGCCAGCAGCGCCCGGACAGGGGCCGGCGAGACCCAGTACTTC. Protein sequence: CASSARTGAGETQYF.

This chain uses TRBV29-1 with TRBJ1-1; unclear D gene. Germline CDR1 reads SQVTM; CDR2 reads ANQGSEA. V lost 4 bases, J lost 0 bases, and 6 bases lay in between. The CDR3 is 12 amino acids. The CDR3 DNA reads TGCAGCGTTGCCAGGCTGAACACTGAAGCTTTCTTT. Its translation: CSVARLNTEAFF.

This CDR3 reads CASSPTGGGETQYF. CDR3 nucleotides: TGTGCCAGCAGCCCGACAGGGGGCGGGGAGACCCAGTACTTC. The V gene is TRBV7-2, the J gene TRBJ2-5, with 10 bases that match TRBD1. The germline gives CDR1 SGHTA, CDR2 FQGNSA. Trimming removed 5 bases from V and 5 bases from J; junction bases left unmatched: 5. The CDR3 spans 14 residues. Combining the CDR3 with reference TRBV7-2 and TRBJ2-5 gives the whole variable domain GAGVSQSPSNKVTEKGKDVELRCDPISGHTALYWYRQSLGQGLEFLIYFQGNSAPDKSGLPSDRFSAERTGGSVSTLTIQRTQQEDSAVYLCASSPTGGGETQYFGPGTRLLVL.

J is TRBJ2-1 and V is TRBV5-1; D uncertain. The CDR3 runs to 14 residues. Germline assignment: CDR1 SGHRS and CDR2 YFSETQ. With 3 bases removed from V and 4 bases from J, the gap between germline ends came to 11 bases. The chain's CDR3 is CASSSGSGYNEQFF. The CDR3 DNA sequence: TGCGCCAGCAGCTCTGGGTCAGGATACAATGAGCAGTTCTTC.

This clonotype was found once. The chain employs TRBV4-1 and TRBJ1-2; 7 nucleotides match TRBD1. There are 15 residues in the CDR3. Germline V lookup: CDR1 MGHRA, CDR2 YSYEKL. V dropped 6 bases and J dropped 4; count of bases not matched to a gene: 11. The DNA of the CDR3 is TGCGCCAGCAGATCCCTTCGGGACAGCGGCTATGGCTACACCTTC. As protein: CASRSLRDSGYGYTF.

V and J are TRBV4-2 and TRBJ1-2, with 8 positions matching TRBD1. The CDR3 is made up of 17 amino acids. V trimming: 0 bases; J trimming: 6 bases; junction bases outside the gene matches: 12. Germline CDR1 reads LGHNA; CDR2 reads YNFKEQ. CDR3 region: CASSQDQSRGRINGYTF. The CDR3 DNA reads TGTGCCAGCAGCCAAGATCAGAGCAGGGGGCGCATTAATGGCTACACCTTC.

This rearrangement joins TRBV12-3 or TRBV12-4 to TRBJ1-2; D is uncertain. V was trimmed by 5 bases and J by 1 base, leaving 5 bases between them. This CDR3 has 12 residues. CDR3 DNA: TGTGCCAGCAGTCTTGGTAACTATGGCTACACCTTC. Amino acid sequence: CASSLGNYGYTF.

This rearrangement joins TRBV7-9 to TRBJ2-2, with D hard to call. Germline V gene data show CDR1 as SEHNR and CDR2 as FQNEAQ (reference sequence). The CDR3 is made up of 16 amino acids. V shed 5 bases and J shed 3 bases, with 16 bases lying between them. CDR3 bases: TGTGCCAGCAGCCCCCGAAATGGATTGGACACCGGGGAGCTGTTTTTT. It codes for CASSPRNGLDTGELFF.